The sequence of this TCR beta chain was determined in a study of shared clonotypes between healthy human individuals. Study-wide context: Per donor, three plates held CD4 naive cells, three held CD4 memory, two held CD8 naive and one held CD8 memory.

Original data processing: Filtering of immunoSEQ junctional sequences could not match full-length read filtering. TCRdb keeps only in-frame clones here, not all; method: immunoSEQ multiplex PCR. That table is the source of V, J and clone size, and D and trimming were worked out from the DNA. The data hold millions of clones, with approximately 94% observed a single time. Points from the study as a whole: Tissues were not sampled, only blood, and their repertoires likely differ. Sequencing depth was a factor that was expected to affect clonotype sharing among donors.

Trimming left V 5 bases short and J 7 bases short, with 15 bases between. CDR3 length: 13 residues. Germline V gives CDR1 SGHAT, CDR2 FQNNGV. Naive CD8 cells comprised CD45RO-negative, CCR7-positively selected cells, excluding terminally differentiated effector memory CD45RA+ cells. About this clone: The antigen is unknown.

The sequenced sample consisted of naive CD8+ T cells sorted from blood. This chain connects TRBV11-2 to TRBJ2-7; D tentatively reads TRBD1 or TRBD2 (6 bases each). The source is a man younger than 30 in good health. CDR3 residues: CASSRYRAGEQYF. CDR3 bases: TGTGCCAGCAGCCGATACAGGGCGGGGGAGCAGTACTTC.